Shown below are 17 T cell receptor beta chains from a single sample sequenced in a study of cytomegalovirus exposure and HLA in healthy donors. The PCR had 60 Vbeta and 13 Jbeta primers. Sequencing used immunoSEQ multiplex PCR; TCRdb keeps in-frame clones, though not all of them. The profile covers some 91,000 clones, with approximately 80% appearing a single time and around 3% taken by the ten largest. Sequences were obtained from PBMCs. All receptors derive from a middle-aged man in good health and CMV-seronegative.

The chain carries TRBV10-1 and TRBJ1-1; D gene uncertain. This CDR3 has 15 residues. Trimming pared 0 bases from V and 0 bases from J, leaving 8 bases between. CDR1 and CDR2 from the germline V gene are WNHNN and SYGVQD (reference sequence). CDR3 in DNA: TGCGCCAGCAGTGAGTCGATCCTAATGAACACTGAAGCTTTCTTT. Encoded protein: CASSESILMNTEAFF.

The V and J genes are TRBV27 and TRBJ1-6; D is undetermined. Germline CDR1 reads MNHEY; CDR2 reads SMNVEV (reference sequence). V lost 7 bases to trimming and J lost 9 bases, with 13 bases between them. The CDR3 runs to 13 residues. CDR3 region: CASKPGPFSPLHF. The DNA for the CDR3 is TGTGCCAGCAAACCGGGTCCTTTTTCACCCCTCCACTTT.

The chain recombines TRBV30 with TRBJ2-7; possible D gene TRBD1, 5 bases. Germline-derived CDR1 and CDR2 are GTSNPN and SVGIG (reference sequence). The CDR3 is made up of 11 amino acids. Trimming left V 1 base short and J 7 bases short, with 8 bases between. Written as DNA, the CDR3 is TGTGCCTGGAGTGGAAGGACAGAGCAGTACTTC. It is translated as CAWSGRTEQYF.

CDR3 protein: CASSQAGGRYNEQFF. CDR3 nucleotide sequence: TGCGCCAGCAGCCAAGCGGGAGGTCGTTACAATGAGCAGTTCTTC. The genes are TRBV4-1 and TRBJ2-1; 7 bases line up with TRBD2. The CDR3 has 15 residues. Germline lookup yields CDR1 MGHRA and CDR2 YSYEKL. V shed 1 base, J shed 4 bases, and the junction held 4 bases outside the gene matches.

The J gene is TRBJ1-1, the V gene TRBV13, with 7 positions matching TRBD1. The CDR3 sequence is 14 residues long. The trim removed 2 bases at V and 4 bases at J, leaving 4 bases unmatched. CDR1 is PRHDT and CDR2 is FYEKMQ in the germline V gene (reference sequence). CDR3 nucleotides: TGTGCCAGCAGCTTAAGGGGGCAAGGCACTGAAGCTTTCTTT. It translates to CASSLRGQGTEAFF.

Comments on this clone: The junction and the germline gene differ at one end; a read error may be behind it. Other DNA sequences within the sample encode an identical CDR3. The chain carries TRBV6-5 and TRBJ1-6, with TRBD1 as a possible D gene (6 bases). This CDR3 has 15 residues. Germline V CDR1 and CDR2: MNHEY, SVGAGI. The CDR3 DNA is TGTGCCAGCAGTTACGGGACACCCTATAATTCCCCCCTCCACTTT. Translating it yields CASSYGTPYNSPLHF.

The chain has TRBV19 and TRBJ2-6; D is perhaps TRBD2 (6 bases). V was shortened by 5 bases and J by 2 bases, with 25 bases between the two germline ends. The length of the CDR3 is 20 residues. Looked up from germline, CDR1 is LNHDA and CDR2 is SQIVND (reference sequence). The CDR3 nucleotides read TGTGCCAGTAGTCCCGTCTCGAGTGGAGGGAGGTGGGCTGGGGCCAACGTCCTGACTTTC. This gives the protein CASSPVSSGGRWAGANVLTF.

This clone came up a few times. CDR3 sequence (DNA): TGTGCAAGTCGCTTACGACAAAGGGAGGGGGACAGGGCTCCCCAAGAGACCCAGTACTTC. Protein: CASRLRQREGDRAPQETQYF. The V call is TRBV12-2, the J call TRBJ2-5; TRBD1, the table's D call, was not compared with the DNA. TRBV12-2 is assigned pseudogene status. The CDR3 has 20 residues.

The V gene is TRBV2, the J gene TRBJ2-5, with no clear D. The J call is doubtful: the DNA matches TRBJ2-7 better. CDR1 and CDR2 (germline): SNHLY, FYNNEI. The length of the CDR3 is 11 residues. CDR3 amino acids: CASSFLYEQYF. The DNA of the CDR3 is TGTGCCAGCAGCTTTCTTTACGAGCAGTACTTC.

The chain couples TRBV2 to TRBJ1-1; unclear D gene. The V end was cut by 4 bases, the J end by 1 base, with 10 bases between. Germline loops: CDR1 SNHLY, CDR2 FYNNEI. The CDR3 has 14 amino acids. CDR3 amino acids: CASSAARGNTEAFF. The CDR3 coding sequence is TGTGCCAGCAGTGCGGCACGGGGGAACACTGAAGCTTTCTTT.

J is TRBJ1-5 and V is TRBV27; tentatively, D is TRBD1 (5 bases). Germline CDR1 reads MNHEY; CDR2 reads SMNVEV (reference sequence). Trimming left V 6 bases short and J 5 bases short, with 17 bases between. The CDR3 covers 15 residues. CDR3 in amino acids: CASSTYGGAYQPQHF. The CDR3 DNA reads as TGTGCCAGCAGCACCTACGGAGGGGCCTATCAGCCCCAGCATTTT.

V usage is TRBV7-9 and J usage is TRBJ1-1; D gene uncertain. V lost 7 bases, J lost 4 bases, and 13 bases lay in between. Germline CDR1 SEHNR, CDR2 FQNEAQ (reference sequence). The CDR3 sequence is 13 residues long. The CDR3 nucleotides read TGTGCCAGCACTTTCACCGGGGTCACTGAAGCTTTCTTT. Translating it yields CASTFTGVTEAFF.

This chain connects TRBV29-1 to TRBJ2-1; TRBD1 agrees at 9 bases. The CDR3 runs 15 residues. CDR1 and CDR2 from the germline V gene are SQVTM and ANQGSEA. V gave up 7 bases and J gave up 3 bases; unmatched junction bases: 10. Here the CDR3 reads CSEMGGTGNYNEQFF. The CDR3, as DNA: TGCAGCGAAATGGGCGGGACAGGGAACTACAATGAGCAGTTCTTC.

This sequence joins TRBV6-5 and TRBJ1-5; D is possibly TRBD1 (5 bases). Trimming stripped 3 bases from V and 3 bases from J, with 9 bases between. The CDR3 has 14 residues. Looked up from germline, CDR1 is MNHEY and CDR2 is SVGAGI. DNA of the CDR3: TGTGCCAGCAGTTATTCAGGGATCAATCAGCCCCAGCATTTT. It specifies CASSYSGINQPQHF.

The gene calls are TRBV4-2 and TRBJ1-2, with TRBD1 matching over 9 bases. Trimming took 8 bases from V and 6 from J; bases not matched to a gene: 13. The CDR3 is 15 amino acids. CDR1 and CDR2 (germline): LGHNA, YNFKEQ. The CDR3 DNA is TGTGCCAGCGGGCGGACCAGGGACAGGGCCAATGGCTACACCTTC. Translated: CASGRTRDRANGYTF.

This sequence joins TRBV15 and TRBJ1-2; D unresolved. Germline-derived CDR1 and CDR2 are LNHNV and YYDKDF (reference sequence). The CDR3 has 13 residues. V shed 0 bases and J shed 5 bases, with 7 bases lying between them. The DNA of the CDR3 is TGTGCCACCAGCAGAGAGAGGACTTATGGCTACACCTTC. Encoded protein: CATSRERTYGYTF.

The sample holds one count of this clone. The rearrangement uses TRBV9 and TRBJ2-2, with a weak D call TRBD1 (5 bases). The CDR3 loop spans 14 amino acids. Per germline, CDR1 SGDLS and CDR2 YYNGEE. V dropped 4 bases and J dropped 2 bases, with 9 bases sitting between them. CDR3 sequence (DNA): TGTGCCAGCAGCCCCGGACACAACACCGGGGAGCTGTTTTTT. Amino acids: CASSPGHNTGELFF.